The clone carrying this T cell receptor beta chain showed up just a few times. The data stem from a study of blood T cells in healthy people across ages. The ends lost 10 bases at V and 6 bases at J; junction bases unmatched: 6. The CDR3 sequence is 13 residues long. Germline V CDR1 and CDR2: MNHNY, SVGAGI (reference sequence). The second PCR ran about 6 to 11 cycles with a sample-barcoded 5' primer and J-beta primers. TCRdb called the 5' RACE reads again in MiXCR, with one record for every CDR3 protein. The sample lists 1.5 million to 2 million distinct CDR3 sequences, 28% occurring once. Sequencing used blood. This TCR was recovered from a woman aged 25 to 39 in good health. This chain links TRBV6-6 with TRBJ1-5; TRBD1 agrees at 10 bases. CDR3 in amino acids: CANRGTGAQPQHF. The CDR3 DNA sequence: TGTGCCAACAGGGGGACAGGGGCTCAGCCCCAGCATTTT.